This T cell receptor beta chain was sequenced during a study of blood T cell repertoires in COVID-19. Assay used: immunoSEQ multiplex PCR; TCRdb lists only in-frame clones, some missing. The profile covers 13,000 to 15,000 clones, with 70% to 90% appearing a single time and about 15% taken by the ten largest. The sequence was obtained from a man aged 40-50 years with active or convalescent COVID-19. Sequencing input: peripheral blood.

The CDR3 region has the DNA TGTGCCAGCAGCGTAGAACCGGGACTAGCGGGGGGGCCTTATTACGAGCAGTACTTC. It specifies CASSVEPGLAGGPYYEQYF. This sequence joins TRBV7-2 and TRBJ2-7; 16 nucleotides match TRBD2. Per the germline V gene, CDR1 is SGHTA and CDR2 is FQGNSA. J gave up 4 bases and V 5 bases, and 14 bases lay outside the gene matches. CDR3 length: 19 amino acids.